This entry lists 27 T cell receptor beta chains sequenced from one sample in a study of response to subunit inactivated influenza vaccine. TCRdb reprocessed the RT-PCR reads with MiXCR, giving one entry per CDR3 protein. The sample gives 500,000 to 550,000 distinct CDR3 sequences, approximately 20% of which show up once; roughly 2.8% is in the top ten. These data were also reused for a study on T cells expressing NK-cell markers. That report notes: It was by 5'RACE template switching with UMIs that TCR beta cDNA was made.

The material sequenced was CD4+ T cells sorted from PBMCs, taken less than 13 days after vaccination. These receptors were collected from a man in his fifties who received an inactivated influenza vaccine.

The rearrangement uses TRBV7-2 and TRBJ2-5; TRBD1 might be the D (6 bases). CDR3 length equals 13 residues. Germline V gene data show CDR1 as SGHTA and CDR2 as FQGNSA. Trimming stripped 4 bases from V and 2 bases from J, with 8 bases between. The chain's CDR3 is CASSWTEQETQYF. For the CDR3, the DNA is TGTGCCAGCAGCTGGACAGAACAAGAGACCCAGTACTTC.

The rearrangement uses TRBV10-3 and TRBJ2-1; no definite D call. Germline-derived CDR1 and CDR2 are ENHRY and SYGVKD. Trimming left V 8 bases short and J 2 bases short, with 4 bases between. The CDR3 contains 11 residues. The CDR3, as DNA: TGTGCCATCGGTGCCTACAATGAGCAGTTCTTC. Amino acid sequence: CAIGAYNEQFF.

This sequence joins TRBV10-3 and TRBJ1-4; D is uncertain. Germline V lookup: CDR1 ENHRY, CDR2 SYGVKD. The V gene lost 1 base and the J gene lost 8 bases, with 11 bases spanning the gap. This CDR3 comprises 14 residues. The CDR3 sequence: CAISELNPAEKLFF. The CDR3 nucleotides read TGTGCCATCAGTGAGTTAAACCCGGCCGAAAAACTGTTTTTT.

The chain uses TRBV4-3 and TRBJ2-7; 9 bases fit TRBD1. CDR1 is LGHNA and CDR2 is YSLEER in the germline V gene. This CDR3 contains 16 residues. The V gene end was trimmed by 0 bases and the J gene end by 5 bases; junction bases not matched to a gene: 8. CDR3 DNA sequence: TGCGCCAGCAGCCAAGATCTCAGGGACAGGGAGAACGAGCAGTACTTC. Its translation: CASSQDLRDRENEQYF.

This clonotype was picked up a small number of times. The chain links TRBV14 to TRBJ2-3; 7 bases are shared with TRBD1. This CDR3 is 16 amino acids long. The germline V gene encodes CDR1 SGHDN and CDR2 FVKESK. V dropped 1 base and J dropped 7; count of bases not matched to a gene: 11. The CDR3 DNA sequence: TGTGCCAGCAGCCAAGGACAGGGCCCGGTGATGAATACGCAGTATTTT. It is translated as CASSQGQGPVMNTQYF.

This clonotype appeared a few times. The chain recombines TRBV6-1 with TRBJ1-2; tentative D call: TRBD1 (5 bases). V was pared by 2 bases and J by 0 bases, with 10 bases between. The CDR3 runs to 15 residues. Germline V gives CDR1 MNHNS, CDR2 SASEGT. This chain's CDR3 is CASSENRRANYGYTF. DNA for the CDR3: TGTGCCAGCAGTGAAAATCGCAGGGCTAACTATGGCTACACCTTC.

The table lists this clonotype with many counts. This sequence joins TRBV5-1 and TRBJ2-3, with a tentative D call TRBD1 (5 bases). V lost 1 base, J lost 5 bases, and 5 bases lay in between. There are 12 residues in the CDR3. CDR1 and CDR2 from the germline V gene are SGHRS and YFSETQ. As DNA, the CDR3 is TGCGCCAGCAGCTTGCAGGGAGATACGCAGTATTTT. This gives the protein CASSLQGDTQYF.

Points on this clonotype: An end of the junction does not agree with germline; a read error may underlie this. The chain combines TRBV28 with TRBJ2-7, with 8 bases identical to TRBD1. The CDR3 is 15 residues long. CDR1 MDHEN and CDR2 SYDVKM come from the germline V gene. CDR3 sequence reads: CARSLTHTGQGQQYF. Written as DNA, the CDR3 is TGTGCCAGAAGTTTAACCCACACCGGACAGGGACAACAGTACTTC.

The sample holds a few counts of this clonotype. This rearrangement joins TRBV10-1 to TRBJ2-7; 11 positions agree with TRBD1. The CDR3 is made up of 14 amino acids. CDR1 and CDR2 from the germline V gene are WNHNN and SYGVQD (reference sequence). The ends lost 3 bases at V and 4 bases at J; junction bases unmatched: 2. CDR3 in amino acids: CASSEGDRGYEQYF. CDR3 nucleotide sequence: TGCGCCAGCAGTGAAGGGGACAGGGGGTACGAGCAGTACTTC.

The J gene is TRBJ1-3, the V gene TRBV5-1; D gene ambiguous. This CDR3 has 17 amino acids. Trimming removed 0 bases from V and 0 bases from J, with 13 bases in between. Germline lookup yields CDR1 SGHRS and CDR2 YFSETQ. The CDR3 coding sequence is TGCGCCAGCAGCTTGGCTCCTCCAGTGGTCTCTGGAAACACCATATATTTT. Translation gives CASSLAPPVVSGNTIYF.

In its sample, this clonotype was seen a few times. This chain links TRBV7-2 with TRBJ2-7; D remains unclear. Trimming pared 3 bases from V and 1 base from J, leaving 10 bases between. This CDR3 spans 14 amino acids. Germline lookup yields CDR1 SGHTA and CDR2 FQGNSA. The CDR3 DNA reads as TGTGCCAGCAGCTTGACGGTTCCTTCCTACGAGCAGTACTTC. It specifies CASSLTVPSYEQYF.

This clonotype was seen more than once but under ten times. The chain links TRBV12-3 or TRBV12-4 to TRBJ1-2; a possible D gene is TRBD1 (5 bases). CDR3 length: 13 amino acids. V lost 7 bases, J lost 8 bases, and 17 bases lay in between. Here the CDR3 DNA reads TGTGCCAGCACCAGGGTCGGTGGGGAGGGCTACACCTTC. Residues: CASTRVGGEGYTF.

This chain uses TRBV25-1 with TRBJ2-7; D perhaps matches TRBD1 (5 bases). CDR1 is MGHDK, CDR2 SYGVNS, per germline. The CDR3 runs 13 residues. Deletions cut 4 bases from V and 2 bases from J, with 9 bases between. The CDR3 protein is CASSVAGPYEQYF. DNA of the CDR3: TGTGCCAGCAGTGTCGCAGGGCCCTACGAGCAGTACTTC.

This clonotype has at least ten counts. The chain joins TRBV12-3 or TRBV12-4 to TRBJ1-2; 7 bases fit TRBD1. This CDR3 has 16 amino acids. J was trimmed by 5 bases and V by 5 bases; bases with no gene match: 14. In DNA form, the CDR3 reads TGTGCCAGCAGTCCATCCGGGGGGACAGCACCATATGGCTACACCTTC. Its translation is CASSPSGGTAPYGYTF.

This sequence joins TRBV28 and TRBJ2-7; 8 bases are a match to TRBD2. The V gene's germline CDR1 is MDHEN and CDR2 SYDVKM. With 10 bases clipped from V and 2 bases from J, the junction kept 7 bases outside the gene matches. This CDR3 is 13 amino acids long. The CDR3 loop reads CATLGGGTYEQYF. The CDR3 nucleotides read TGTGCCACCCTTGGCGGGGGGACCTACGAGCAGTACTTC.

The V and J genes are TRBV5-1 and TRBJ2-1; the D gene is possibly TRBD2 (6 bases). The germline CDR1 and CDR2 sequences are SGHRS and YFSETQ. The CDR3 runs 14 residues. Trimming removed 4 bases from V and 5 bases from J, with 13 bases in between. The CDR3 region has the DNA TGCGCCAGCAGCATGGGGGACTTCAACAATGAGCAGTTCTTC. Protein: CASSMGDFNNEQFF.

This clonotype was counted only a few times. The J gene is TRBJ1-4, the V gene TRBV7-2; weak D call: TRBD1 (5 bases). The germline V gene encodes CDR1 SGHTA and CDR2 FQGNSA. V lost 5 bases to trimming and J lost 0 bases, with 10 bases between them. CDR3 length: 15 residues. CDR3 amino acids: CASSKQGATNEKLFF. The CDR3, as DNA: TGTGCCAGCAGCAAGCAGGGTGCAACTAATGAAAAACTGTTTTTT.

This clonotype was seen only a few times. V and J are TRBV29-1 and TRBJ2-3; 9 positions agree with TRBD2. The CDR3 spans 14 residues. With V trimmed by 7 bases and J by 6 bases, 11 bases remained unmatched. Germline lookup yields CDR1 SQVTM and CDR2 ANQGSEA. The CDR3, as DNA: TGCAGCGACCAGACTAGCGGAAGAGTCGATACGCAGTATTTT. Its translation is CSDQTSGRVDTQYF.

This chain joins TRBV29-1 and TRBJ2-3; TRBD2 might be the D (6 bases). Trimming took 1 base from V and 6 from J, leaving 14 bases between them. The V gene's germline CDR1 is SQVTM and CDR2 ANQGSEA. The CDR3 spans 14 residues. The CDR3 loop is CSVEVRQGGDTQYF. The CDR3 nucleotides are TGCAGCGTTGAAGTCAGGCAGGGAGGTGATACGCAGTATTTT.

The DNA for the CDR3 is TGCGCCAGCAGCTTGGCGGGCCCGGAGAACACTGAAGCTTTCTTT. Its translation is CASSLAGPENTEAFF. The chain uses TRBV5-1 and TRBJ1-1, with D unresolved. The CDR3 totals 15 residues. CDR1 and CDR2 from the germline V gene are SGHRS and YFSETQ. Trimming removed 0 bases at V and 1 base at J, with 10 bases between.

This clonotype was detected a few times. The chain recombines TRBV5-1 with TRBJ2-3; TRBD2 matches 13 bases. V shed 7 bases and J 6 bases; nucleotides not matched to a gene: 2. Per the germline V gene, CDR1 is SGHRS and CDR2 is YFSETQ. The CDR3 is 13 amino acids. The CDR3 here is CASGTSGKDTQYF. The CDR3 DNA sequence: TGCGCCAGCGGGACTAGCGGGAAGGATACGCAGTATTTT. Full variable domain (remainder filled in from reference TRBV5-1 and TRBJ2-3): KAGVTQTPRYLIKTRGQQVTLSCSPISGHRSVSWYQQTPGQGLQFLFEYFSETQRNKGNFPGRFSGRQFSNSRSEMNVSTLELGDSALYLCASGTSGKDTQYFGPGTRLTVL.

J is TRBJ1-1 and V is TRBV29-1; a weak D match, TRBD1 (5 bases). The CDR3 has 13 amino acids. The germline gives CDR1 SQVTM, CDR2 ANQGSEA. The V end was cut by 3 bases, the J end by 5 bases, with 13 bases between. The CDR3 spells CSVEAGQGTEAFF. The CDR3 bases are TGCAGCGTTGAGGCAGGGCAAGGGACTGAAGCTTTCTTT.

The rearrangement uses TRBV12-3 or TRBV12-4 and TRBJ1-5; perhaps TRBD1 as D (5 bases). The CDR3 spans 13 residues. Deletions cut 3 bases from V and 7 bases from J, with 10 bases between. DNA of the CDR3: TGTGCCAGCAGTTTTGCGGCAGGGCAGCCCCAGCATTTT. This translates into CASSFAAGQPQHF.

Many counts were recorded for this clonotype. The V call is TRBV7-2, the J call TRBJ2-5; D not certain. The CDR3 is made up of 12 amino acids. Trimming took 1 base from V and 7 from J, leaving 7 bases between them. CDR1 and CDR2 (germline): SGHTA, FQGNSA. The CDR3 bases are TGTGCCAGCAGCTTAGAGTTGGGGACCCAGTACTTC. This codes for CASSLELGTQYF.

Only a few counts were recorded for this clonotype. The genes are TRBV12-3 or TRBV12-4 and TRBJ2-2; the match to TRBD1 covers 8 bases. This CDR3 contains 16 residues. The J segment lost 4 bases and the V segment lost 7 bases, leaving 11 bases of the junction unmatched. In DNA, the CDR3 is TGTGCCAGCATTAAGTCAGGGGGCGTCGTCACCGGGGAGCTGTTTTTT. Amino acid sequence: CASIKSGGVVTGELFF.

This clonotype was found many times. The CDR3: CASSQATTDTQYF. The CDR3 DNA reads as TGCGCCAGCAGCCAAGCAACAACAGATACGCAGTATTTT. This rearrangement joins TRBV4-3 to TRBJ2-3; D ambiguous. The CDR3 consists of 13 residues. Trimming pared 1 base from V and 3 bases from J, leaving 5 bases between. Germline-derived CDR1 and CDR2 are LGHNA and YSLEER.

The sample holds a few counts of this clonotype. This chain uses TRBV6-2 or TRBV6-3 with TRBJ2-7, with D tentatively TRBD1 (5 bases). Per germline, CDR1 MNHEY and CDR2 SVGEGT. V shed 7 bases and J shed 5 bases, with 18 bases lying between them. The CDR3 sequence is 14 residues long. The CDR3 DNA is TGTGCCAGCATGTTATCCCCCAGGGTCCACGAGCAGTACTTC. Amino acid sequence: CASMLSPRVHEQYF.